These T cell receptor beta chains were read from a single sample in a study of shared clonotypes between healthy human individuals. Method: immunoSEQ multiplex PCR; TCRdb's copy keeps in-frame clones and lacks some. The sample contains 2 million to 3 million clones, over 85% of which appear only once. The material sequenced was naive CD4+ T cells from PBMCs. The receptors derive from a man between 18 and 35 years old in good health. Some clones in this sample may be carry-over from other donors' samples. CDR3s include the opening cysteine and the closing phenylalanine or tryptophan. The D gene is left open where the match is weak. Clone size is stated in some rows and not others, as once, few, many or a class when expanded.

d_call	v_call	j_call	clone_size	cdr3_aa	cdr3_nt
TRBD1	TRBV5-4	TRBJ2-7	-	CASSFTGQGTYEQYF	TGTGCCAGCAGCTTTACGGGACAGGGAACCTACGAGCAGTACTTC
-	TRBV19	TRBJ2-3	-	CASSMLRDTDTQYF	TGTGCCAGTAGTATGTTGCGGGACACAGATACGCAGTATTTT
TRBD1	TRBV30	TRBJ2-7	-	CAWGRDRPYEQYF	TGTGCCTGGGGCCGGGACAGACCTTACGAGCAGTACTTC
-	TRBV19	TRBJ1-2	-	CASSMSPGQPNYGYTF	TGTGCCAGTAGTATGTCTCCAGGACAGCCGAACTATGGCTACACCTTC
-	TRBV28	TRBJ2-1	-	CASSLVGDWHNEQFF	TGTGCCAGCAGTTTAGTAGGGGATTGGCACAATGAGCAGTTCTTC
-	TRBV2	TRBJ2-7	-	CASRPDGGRQYF	TGTGCCAGCAGGCCCGACGGGGGTCGGCAGTACTTC
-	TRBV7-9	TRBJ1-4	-	CASSLYATNEKLFF	TGTGCCAGCAGCTTATATGCAACTAATGAAAAACTGTTTTTT
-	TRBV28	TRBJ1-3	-	CASSLGGSGNTIYF	TGTGCCAGCAGTCTCGGGGGCTCTGGAAACACCATATATTTT
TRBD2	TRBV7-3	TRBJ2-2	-	CASSFSSGSPTGELFF	TGTGCCAGCAGCTTCTCCAGCGGGAGCCCCACCGGGGAGCTGTTTTTT
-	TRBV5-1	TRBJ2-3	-	CASSLAQVATQYF	TGCGCCAGCAGCTTGGCCCAAGTGGCTACGCAGTATTTT
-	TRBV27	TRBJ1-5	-	CASSPWEIGRDLSNQPQHF	TGTGCCAGCAGTCCCTGGGAGATCGGCCGGGACCTTAGCAATCAGCCCCAGCATTTT
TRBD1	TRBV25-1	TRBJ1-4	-	CASSETSGTGEGKLFF	TGTGCCAGCAGTGAGACCTCCGGGACAGGGGAGGGAAAACTGTTTTTT
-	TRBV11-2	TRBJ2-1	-	CASSSSWGDRGYNEQFF	TGTGCCAGCAGCTCATCTTGGGGGGACAGAGGCTACAATGAGCAGTTCTTC
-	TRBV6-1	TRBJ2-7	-	CASSEGSGVAQYF	TGTGCCAGCAGTGAAGGATCGGGTGTTGCGCAGTACTTC
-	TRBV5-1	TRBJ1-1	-	CASSLHSYRVNGLGVAFF	TGCGCCAGCAGCTTACATTCGTACAGGGTTAACGGTTTGGGTGTCGCTTTCTTT
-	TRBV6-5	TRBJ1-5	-	CASSRSSGLGQPQHF	TGTGCCAGCAGTCGCAGCTCAGGGCTGGGACAGCCCCAGCATTTT
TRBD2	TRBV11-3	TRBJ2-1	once	CASSLGLAGGMRNEQFF	TGTGCCAGCAGCTTAGGACTAGCGGGAGGTATGCGCAATGAGCAGTTCTTC
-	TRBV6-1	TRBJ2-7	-	CASSYIGLYEQYF	TGTGCCAGCAGTTATATTGGTTTATACGAGCAGTACTTC
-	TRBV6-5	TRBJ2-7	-	CASSPLGGREQYF	TGTGCCAGCAGTCCCCTGGGGGGAAGGGAGCAGTACTTC
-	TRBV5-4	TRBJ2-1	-	CASSPTSGGLWDEQFF	TGTGCCAGCAGCCCGACATCGGGGGGCCTCTGGGATGAGCAGTTCTTC
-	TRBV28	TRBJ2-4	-	CASTGGGASGNIQYF	TGTGCCAGCACCGGAGGGGGGGCGTCAGGGAACATTCAGTACTTC
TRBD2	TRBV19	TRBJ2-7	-	CASSIGTSGYEQYF	TGTGCCAGTAGTATAGGCACTAGCGGGTACGAGCAGTACTTC
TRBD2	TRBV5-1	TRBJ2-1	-	CASSGGLAGVDNEQFF	TGCGCCAGCAGCGGAGGGCTAGCGGGAGTAGACAATGAGCAGTTCTTC
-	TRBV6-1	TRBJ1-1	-	CASAGRGATEAFF	TGTGCCAGCGCTGGACGGGGCGCGACTGAAGCTTTCTTT
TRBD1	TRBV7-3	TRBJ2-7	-	CASSLEAGGNEQYF	TGTGCCAGCAGCTTAGAAGCAGGGGGCAACGAGCAGTACTTC
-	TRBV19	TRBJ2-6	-	CASRSAGLTSGANVLTF	TGTGCCAGTAGGTCGGCAGGTTTAACCTCTGGGGCCAACGTCCTGACTTTC
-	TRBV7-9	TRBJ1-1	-	CASSRNVGGKNTEAFF	TGTGCCAGCAGCCGTAACGTGGGGGGCAAGAACACTGAAGCTTTCTTT
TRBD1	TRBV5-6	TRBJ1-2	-	CASSWDRSNYGYTF	TGTGCCAGCAGCTGGGACAGATCTAACTATGGCTACACCTTC
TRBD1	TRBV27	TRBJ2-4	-	CASSPRDRADIQYF	TGTGCCAGCAGTCCCCGGGACAGGGCGGACATTCAGTACTTC
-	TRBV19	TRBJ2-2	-	CATGTWSGELFF	TGTGCCACCGGGACTTGGAGCGGGGAGCTGTTTTTT
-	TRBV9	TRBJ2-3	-	CASSVDLRDSHTQYF	TGTGCCAGCAGCGTAGACTTGAGGGACTCTCATACGCAGTATTTT
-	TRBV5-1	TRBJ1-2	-	CASTPETGRNYGYTF	TGCGCCAGTACCCCGGAAACAGGGCGTAACTATGGCTACACCTTC
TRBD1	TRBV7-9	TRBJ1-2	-	CASSLGQGPGYTF	TGTGCCAGCAGCTTAGGACAGGGCCCTGGCTACACCTTC
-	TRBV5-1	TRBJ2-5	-	CASSLAGAQETQYF	TGCGCCAGCAGCTTGGCGGGAGCCCAAGAGACCCAGTACTTC
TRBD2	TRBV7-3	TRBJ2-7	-	CASSLGAGAPGEQYF	TGTGCCAGCAGCCTAGGGGCGGGAGCTCCGGGGGAGCAGTACTTC
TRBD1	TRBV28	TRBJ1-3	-	CASSSTGGAGNTIYF	TGTGCCAGCAGTTCGACAGGGGGCGCTGGAAACACCATATATTTT
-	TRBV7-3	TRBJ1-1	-	CASSSGHPTEAFF	TGTGCCAGCAGCTCTGGACACCCCACTGAAGCTTTCTTT
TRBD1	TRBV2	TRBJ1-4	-	CASRAGQHNEKLFF	TGTGCCAGCAGGGCGGGACAGCATAATGAAAAACTGTTTTTT
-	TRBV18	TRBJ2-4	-	CASSRRTVGKNIQYF	TGTGCCAGCTCACGCCGGACAGTGGGCAAAAACATTCAGTACTTC
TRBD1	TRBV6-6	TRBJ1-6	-	CASRSPGQAVSPLHF	TGTGCCAGCAGGTCGCCGGGACAGGCGGTTTCACCCCTCCACTTT
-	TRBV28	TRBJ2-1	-	CASSLAQNINNEQFF	TGTGCCAGCAGTTTAGCCCAGAACATCAACAATGAGCAGTTCTTC
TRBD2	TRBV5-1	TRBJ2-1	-	CASSLVGVLAVSYNEQFF	TGCGCCAGCAGCTTGGTCGGGGTACTAGCGGTCAGCTACAATGAGCAGTTCTTC
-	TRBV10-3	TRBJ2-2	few	CAITSARPGELFF	TGTGCCATCACTTCGGCAAGGCCCGGGGAGCTGTTTTTT
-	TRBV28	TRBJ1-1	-	CASSLLGEGTEAFF	TGTGCCAGCAGTTTATTGGGGGAGGGGACTGAAGCTTTCTTT
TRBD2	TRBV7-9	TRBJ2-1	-	CASSTRLAVIYNEQFF	TGTGCCAGCAGCACCAGACTAGCAGTTATATACAATGAGCAGTTCTTC
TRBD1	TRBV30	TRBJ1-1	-	CACYQGVGLNLDTEAFF	TGTGCCTGCTATCAGGGGGTCGGACTCAACCTGGACACTGAAGCTTTCTTT
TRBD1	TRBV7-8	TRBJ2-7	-	CASSRRTGFVFEQYF	TGTGCCAGCAGCCGCCGGACAGGGTTTGTCTTCGAGCAGTACTTC